This T cell receptor beta chain was recorded in a study of vaccination and CD4 T cells after COVID-19. Study as a whole: Collection of post-vaccine samples followed dose two by a median roughly 72 days, spanning a range of 14 to 241.

Trimming removed 2 bases at V and 7 bases at J, with 12 bases between. Germline V CDR1 and CDR2: ENHRY, SYGVKD. The CDR3 consists of 15 residues. The sample's treatment: roughly 10-day PBMC culture with coronavirus spike peptide pools or control peptides (ViraFEST assay). This clonotype was seen more than once but under ten times. Antigen: not known. Sequencing of cultured CD4+ T cell DNA used the Oncomine TCR Beta short-read assay. TCRdb reprocessed the PCR reads via MiXCR and lists one record per CDR3 protein. The sample shows around 15,000 distinct CDR3 sequences, about 45% of them seen only once. The J gene is TRBJ1-6, the V gene TRBV10-3, with D perhaps matching TRBD1 (6 bases). The receptor was derived from a human donor who had recovered from COVID-19. The sample was CD4+ T cells from blood, cultured in vitro, taken after SARS-CoV-2 vaccination. For the CDR3, the DNA is TGTGCCATCAGTGAGCAACAGGGAAGAAATTCACCCCTCCACTTT. Its translation is CAISEQQGRNSPLHF.